This TCR beta chain came from a study of blood T cell repertoires in COVID-19. Study background: Donors in the United States, Italy and Spain gave samples during acute or convalescent COVID-19. T cells, B-cell-depleted T cells, or PBMCs provided the cDNA or gDNA that served as material.

Germline-derived CDR1 and CDR2 are SGHTA and FQGNSA. V gave up 1 base and J gave up 13 bases, with 14 bases separating them. The CDR3 is 13 residues long. This clone appeared once. Under the authors' procedure: How many nucleated cells were present was estimated from reference gene primer amplification. Assay used: immunoSEQ multiplex PCR; TCRdb lists only in-frame clones, some missing. The V and J calls and clone size were taken over from that table, and D and trimming were inferred from the DNA. The table records roughly 220,000 clones, 86% of them present only once. This chain links TRBV7-2 with TRBJ1-5; D not resolved. This clonotype was obtained from a man aged 25-40 years who had recovered from COVID-19. Source material: peripheral blood. CDR3 residues: CASSLETRHQQHF. The CDR3 DNA reads TGTGCCAGCAGCTTAGAAACTAGACATCAACAGCATTTT.